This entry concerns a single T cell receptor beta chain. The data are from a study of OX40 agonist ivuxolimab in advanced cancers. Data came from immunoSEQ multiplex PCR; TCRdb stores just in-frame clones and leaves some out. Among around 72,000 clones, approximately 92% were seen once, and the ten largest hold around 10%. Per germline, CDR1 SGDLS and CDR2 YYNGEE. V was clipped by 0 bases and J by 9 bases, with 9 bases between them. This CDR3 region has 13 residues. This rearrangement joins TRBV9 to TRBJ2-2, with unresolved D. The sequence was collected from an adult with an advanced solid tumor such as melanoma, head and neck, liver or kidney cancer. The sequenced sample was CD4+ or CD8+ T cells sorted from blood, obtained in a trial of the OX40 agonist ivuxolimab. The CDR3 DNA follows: TGTGCCAGCAGCGTAGCCCATAGTAGGGAGCTGTTTTTT. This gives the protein CASSVAHSRELFF. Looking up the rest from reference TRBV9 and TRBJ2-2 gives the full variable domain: DSGVTQTPKHLITATGQRVTLRCSPRSGDLSVYWYQQSLDQGLQFLIQYYNGEERAKGNILERFSAQQFPDLHSELNLSSLELGDSALYFCASSVAHSRELFFGEGSRLTVL.